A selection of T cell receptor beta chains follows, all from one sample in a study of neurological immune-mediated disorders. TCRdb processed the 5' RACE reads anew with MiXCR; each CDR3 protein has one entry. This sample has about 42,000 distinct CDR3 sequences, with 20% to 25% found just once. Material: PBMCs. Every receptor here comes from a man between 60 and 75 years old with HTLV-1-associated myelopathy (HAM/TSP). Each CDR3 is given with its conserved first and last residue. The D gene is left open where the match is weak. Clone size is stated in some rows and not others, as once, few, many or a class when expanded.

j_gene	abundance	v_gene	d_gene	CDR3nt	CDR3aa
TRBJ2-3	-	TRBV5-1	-	TGCGCCAGCGGAGGTGAATATAGCACAGATACGCAGTATTTT	CASGGEYSTDTQYF
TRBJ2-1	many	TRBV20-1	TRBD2	TGCAGTGCTAGAGATAGGAGGGAGGGTGAAAGGAAAGGCAATGAGCAGTTCTTC	CSARDRREGERKGNEQFF
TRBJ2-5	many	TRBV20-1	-	TGCAGTGCGTACATTTTGGCGGAGACCCAGTACTTC	CSAYILAETQYF
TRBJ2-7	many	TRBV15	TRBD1	TGTGCCACCAGCACAGGACAGGGCCCTACCTACGAGCAGTACTTC	CATSTGQGPTYEQYF
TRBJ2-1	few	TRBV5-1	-	TGCGCCAGCAGCTTGGGGGCTAGCAATGAGCAGTTCTTC	CASSLGASNEQFF
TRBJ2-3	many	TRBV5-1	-	TGCGCCAGCAGCTTGGCCGGTGGGGCAACTAGCACAGATACGCAGTATTTT	CASSLAGGATSTDTQYF
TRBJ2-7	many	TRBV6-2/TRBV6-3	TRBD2	TGTGCCAGCAGTTACTCGAGAGCTAGCGGGAGGCACGAGCAGTACTTC	CASSYSRASGRHEQYF
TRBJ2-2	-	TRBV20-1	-	TGCAGTGCTAGTTGGGGAGGGACAAGCGGGGAGCTGTTTTTT	CSASWGGTSGELFF
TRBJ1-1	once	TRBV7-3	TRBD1	TGTGCCAGCAGCTTTACAGGGGGGAACACTGAAGCTTTCTTT	CASSFTGGNTEAFF
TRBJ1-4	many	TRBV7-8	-	TGTGCCAGCAGCTCTACCGGGACTCCTAATGAAAAACTGTTTTTT	CASSSTGTPNEKLFF
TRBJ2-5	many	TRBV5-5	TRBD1	TGTGCCAGCAGCCATAAAGGACAGGGTCAAGAGACCCAGTACTTC	CASSHKGQGQETQYF
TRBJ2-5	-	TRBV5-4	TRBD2	TGTGCCAGCAGCCCGGGACTAGCGCCACAAGAGGAGACCCAGTACTTC	CASSPGLAPQEETQYF
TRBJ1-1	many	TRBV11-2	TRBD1	TGTGCCAGCAGCCAGGGGGGAACTGAAGCTTTCTTT	CASSQGGTEAFF
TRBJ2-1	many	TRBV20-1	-	TGCAGTGTACGGGGAACTCTCTACAATGAGCAGTTCTTC	CSVRGTLYNEQFF
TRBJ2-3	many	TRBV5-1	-	TGCGCCAGCAGCTTGCCATTGGCCAGGGACACAGATACGCAGTATTTT	CASSLPLARDTDTQYF
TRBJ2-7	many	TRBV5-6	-	TGTGCCAGCAGCCCTGTCGGGGACGGTACCTACGAGCAGTACTTC	CASSPVGDGTYEQYF
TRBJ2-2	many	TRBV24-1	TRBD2	TGTGCCACCAGTGATTGGCGGACTAGCGGGACCACCGGGGAGCTGTTTTTT	CATSDWRTSGTTGELFF
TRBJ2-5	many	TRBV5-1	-	TGCGCCAGCAGCTTGTGGACAGAGCGCCAAGAGACCCAGTACTTC	CASSLWTERQETQYF
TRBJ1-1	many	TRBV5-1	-	TGCGCCAGCAGCTTGGTTACCGGGGCTGAAGCTTTCTTT	CASSLVTGAEAFF
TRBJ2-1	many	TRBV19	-	TGTGCCAGTAGTATAGGTTCAGGGTCGATGGATTGGCGTCCTCATCGAGACAATGAGCAGTTCTTC	CASSIGSGSMDWRPHRDNEQFF
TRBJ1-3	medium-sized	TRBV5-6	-	TGTGCCAGCAGCCCCAGACGGGGAGGCTCTGGAAACACCATATATTTT	CASSPRRGGSGNTIYF
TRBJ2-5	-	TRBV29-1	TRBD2	TGCAGCGTTGGGAAACTAGCGGGAGGTCCCGGGGGAGAGACCCAGTACTTC	CSVGKLAGGPGGETQYF
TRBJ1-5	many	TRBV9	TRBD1	TGTGCCAGCAGCGCCGGACAGGGGTCCATGAATCAGCCCCAGCATTTT	CASSAGQGSMNQPQHF
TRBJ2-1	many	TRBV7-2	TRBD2	TGTGCCAGCAGCTTAGCTAGCGGGACCGCGTACAATGAGCAGTTCTTC	CASSLASGTAYNEQFF
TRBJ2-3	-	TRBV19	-	TGTGCCAGTAGTACCGAACAGGGCGCGTACGGGAACACAGATACGCAGTATTTT	CASSTEQGAYGNTDTQYF
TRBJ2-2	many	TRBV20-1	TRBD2	TGCAGTGCCAGAATTGGGTTCTCGAGCGGGAGATATTCGGGGGAGCTGTTTTTT	CSARIGFSSGRYSGELFF
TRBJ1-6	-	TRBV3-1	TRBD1	TGTGTCAGCAGCCTTGAACAGGGGGGAAATTCACCCCTCCACTTT	CVSSLEQGGNSPLHF
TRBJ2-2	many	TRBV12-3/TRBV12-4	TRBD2	TGTGCCAGCAGTTTGCCACTAGCGGGAGCCTCCGGGGAGCTGTTTTTT	CASSLPLAGASGELFF
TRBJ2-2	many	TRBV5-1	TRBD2	TGCGCCAGCAGCCCCGGGACTAGCCTACAAGTGGGGGAGCTGTTTTTT	CASSPGTSLQVGELFF
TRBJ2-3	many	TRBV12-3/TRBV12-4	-	TGTGCCAGCAGTCAGTCAAATACGCAGTATTTT	CASSQSNTQYF
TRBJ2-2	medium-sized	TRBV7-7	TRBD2	TGTGCTAGCAGCTTAAGCGGGAGGGCCACCGGGGAGCTGTTTTTT	CASSLSGRATGELFF
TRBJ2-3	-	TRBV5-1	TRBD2	TGCGCCAGCAAACTAGCGGGACCGGCAGATACGCAGTATTTT	CASKLAGPADTQYF
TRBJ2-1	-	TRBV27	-	TGTGTCAGCAGTCAGACCACCGTAGAGCGGCAGTTCTTC	CVSSQTTVERQFF
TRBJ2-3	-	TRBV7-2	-	TGTGCCAGCAGCTTTAGCCCCACCCCGGATACGCAGTATTTT	CASSFSPTPDTQYF
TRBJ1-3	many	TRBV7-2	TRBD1	TGTGCCAGCAGAACCACGGGACAGACTGGAAACACCATATATTTT	CASRTTGQTGNTIYF
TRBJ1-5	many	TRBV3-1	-	TGTGCCAGCAGCCAACTGACCGATCAGCCCCAGCATTTT	CASSQLTDQPQHF
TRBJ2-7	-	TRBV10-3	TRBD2	TGTGCCATCAGTAACCTGACTAGCAGCGGATCCTGCGAGCAGTACTTC	CAISNLTSSGSCEQYF
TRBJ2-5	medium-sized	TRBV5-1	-	TGCGCCAGCAGCTTGGGCAGCCAAGAGACCCAGTACTTC	CASSLGSQETQYF
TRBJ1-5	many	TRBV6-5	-	TGTGCCAGCAGTTACTCGAGTGTTCAGCCCCAGCATTTT	CASSYSSVQPQHF
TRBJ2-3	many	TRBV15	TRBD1	TGTGCCACCAGCCTTCTACAGGGGACAGATACGCAGTATTTT	CATSLLQGTDTQYF
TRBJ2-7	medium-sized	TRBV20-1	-	TGCAGTGCTAGATTTAATACAGGGGAGCAGTACTTC	CSARFNTGEQYF
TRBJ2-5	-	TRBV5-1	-	TGCGCCAGCAGATATGATACAGGGAACAAAGAGACCCAGTACTTC	CASRYDTGNKETQYF
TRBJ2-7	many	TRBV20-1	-	TGCAGTGCTCACAGGGGAGGCGGTAACGAGCAGTACTTC	CSAHRGGGNEQYF
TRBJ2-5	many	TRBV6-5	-	TGTGCCAGCAACCCGCCGACCCAGTACTTC	CASNPPTQYF
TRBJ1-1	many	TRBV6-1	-	TGTGCCAGCACCCCCCAGGGATTCCTTGAAGCTTTCTTT	CASTPQGFLEAFF